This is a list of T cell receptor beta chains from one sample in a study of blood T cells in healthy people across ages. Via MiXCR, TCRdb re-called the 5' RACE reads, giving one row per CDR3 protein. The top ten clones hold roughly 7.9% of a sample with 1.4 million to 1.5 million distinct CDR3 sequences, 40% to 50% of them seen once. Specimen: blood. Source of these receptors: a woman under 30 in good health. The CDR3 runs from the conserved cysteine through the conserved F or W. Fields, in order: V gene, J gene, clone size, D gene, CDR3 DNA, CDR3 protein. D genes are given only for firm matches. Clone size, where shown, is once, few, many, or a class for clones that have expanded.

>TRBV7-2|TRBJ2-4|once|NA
TGTGCCAGCAGCCCGCAACCACCGGGACCTTGGGAGCAGTACTTC
CASSPQPPGPWEQYF
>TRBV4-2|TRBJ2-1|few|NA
TGTGCCAGCAGCCAAGGAGTCGGTAGCGTGGGCAATGAGCAGTTCTTC
CASSQGVGSVGNEQFF
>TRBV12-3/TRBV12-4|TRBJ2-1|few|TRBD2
TGTGCCAGCACCCCACTCGGACTAGCGGGAGGGAATGAGCAGTTCTTC
CASTPLGLAGGNEQFF
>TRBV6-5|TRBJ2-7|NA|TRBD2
TGTGCCAGCAGCTTAGCGGGAAGGTCGGGCGAGCAGTACTTC
CASSLAGRSGEQYF
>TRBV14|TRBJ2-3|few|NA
TGTGCCAGCAGCCTGGGAGGCTATCCCACAGATACGCAGTATTTT
CASSLGGYPTDTQYF
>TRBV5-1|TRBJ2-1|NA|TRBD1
TGCGCCAGCAGCACCACAGGGGTTGAAGGGAATGAGCAGTTCTTC
CASSTTGVEGNEQFF
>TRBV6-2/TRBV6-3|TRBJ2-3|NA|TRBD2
TGTGCCAGCAGTACCAAAAGGACTAGCGGGGCTTCCACAGATACGCAGTATTTT
CASSTKRTSGASTDTQYF
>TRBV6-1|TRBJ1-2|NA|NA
TGTACCAGCAGTGCGGGGGGCGCTGGCATTTATGGCTACACCTTC
CTSSAGGAGIYGYTF
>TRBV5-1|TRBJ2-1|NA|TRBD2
TGCGCCAGCATCTTGATACTAGCGGGCGGCAATGAGCAGTTCTTC
CASILILAGGNEQFF
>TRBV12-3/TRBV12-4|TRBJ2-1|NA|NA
TGTGCCAGCAGTTTCGGCACGGGAGAGTCCTACGAGCAGTTCTTC
CASSFGTGESYEQFF
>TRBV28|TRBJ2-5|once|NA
TGTGCCAGCGGGACGGCCTACAATGAGCAGTACTTC
CASGTAYNEQYF
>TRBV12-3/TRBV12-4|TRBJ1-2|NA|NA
TGTGCCAGCAGCCCAGTGGGGCAGGGGTCCTATGGCTACACCTTC
CASSPVGQGSYGYTF
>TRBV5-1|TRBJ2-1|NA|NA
TGCGTCAGCAGCTTGGCCGGTTGGGCTACTACCTACAATGAGCAGTTCTTC
CVSSLAGWATTYNEQFF
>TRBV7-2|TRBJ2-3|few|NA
TGTGCCAGCAGCAAATTCACCTCCCCAGATACGCAGTATTTT
CASSKFTSPDTQYF
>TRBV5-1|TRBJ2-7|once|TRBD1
TGCGCCAGCAGCCCGGGGACAGGGATTACGGGTAGCGAGCAGTACTTC
CASSPGTGITGSEQYF
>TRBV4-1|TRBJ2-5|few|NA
TGCGCCAGCAGCCAAGAGACGGACTATAAAGAGACCCAGTACTTC
CASSQETDYKETQYF
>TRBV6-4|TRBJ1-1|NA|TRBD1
TGTGCCAGCAGTGCTGAGGGGGCCACTGAAGCTTTCTTT
CASSAEGATEAFF
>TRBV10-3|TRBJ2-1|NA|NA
TGTGCCATCAGTGAAGGCACTGAGCGGTACTTC
CAISEGTERYF
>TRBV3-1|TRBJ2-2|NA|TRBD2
TGTGCCAGCAGCCAAGGACGGACTAGCGGGAGGACCGGGGAGCTGTTTTTT
CASSQGRTSGRTGELFF
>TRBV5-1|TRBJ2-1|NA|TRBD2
TGCGCCAGCAGCTTGGAGGGACTAGCGGTAATTAGCTCCTACAATGAGCAGTTCTTC
CASSLEGLAVISSYNEQFF
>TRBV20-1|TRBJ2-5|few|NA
TGCAGTGCTAGGGGCCCCGAGTTAGGGGCCGGAGAGACCCAGTACTTC
CSARGPELGAGETQYF
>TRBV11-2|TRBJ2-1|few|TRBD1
TGTGCCAGCAGCCGCGATGGGACAGGGGCTGGCAATGAGCAGTTCTTC
CASSRDGTGAGNEQFF
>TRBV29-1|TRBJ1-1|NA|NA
TGCAGCGTTGACAAAGAATTGGGCACTGAGGCTTTCTTT
CSVDKELGTEAFF
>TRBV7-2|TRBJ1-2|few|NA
TGTGCCAGCAGCACCGGTCCTCAAAACTATGGCTACACCTTC
CASSTGPQNYGYTF
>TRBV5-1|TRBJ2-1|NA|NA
TGCGCCAGCAGCTTTACGGTGCGTGAGCAGTTCTTC
CASSFTVREQFF
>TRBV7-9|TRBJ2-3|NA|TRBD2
TGTGCCAGCAGCAAGGGGACTAGCGGGGGCACAGATACGCAGTATTTT
CASSKGTSGGTDTQYF
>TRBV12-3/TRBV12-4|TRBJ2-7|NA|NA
TGTGCCGGCAGTCCAAGCTCCTACGAGCAGTACTTC
CAGSPSSYEQYF
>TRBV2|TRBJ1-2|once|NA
TGTGCCATCGAGGACGGACCTGGATGGGATGGCTACACCTTC
CAIEDGPGWDGYTF
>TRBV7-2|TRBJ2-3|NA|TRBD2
TGTGCCAGCAGCCCGCGGCCTAGCGGGAGAGCCTCAGATACGCAGTATTTT
CASSPRPSGRASDTQYF
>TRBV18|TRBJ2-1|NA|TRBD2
TGTGCCAGCTCACAAGATAGCGGGGTGGATGAGCAGTTCTTC
CASSQDSGVDEQFF
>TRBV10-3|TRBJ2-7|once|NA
TGTGCCATCTGCCCCAGGCCTAGCTCCTACGGACAGTACTTC
CAICPRPSSYGQYF
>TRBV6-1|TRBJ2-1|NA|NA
TGTGCCAGCTACGGGTACGAGCAGTTCTTC
CASYGYEQFF
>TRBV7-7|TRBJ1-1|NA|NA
TGTGCTCCCTTGGGGGGGTTGAACACTGAAGCTTTCTTT
CAPLGGLNTEAFF
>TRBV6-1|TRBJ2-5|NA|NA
TGTGCCAGCAGTGAAGTGGGGGTGGAGACCCAGTACTTC
CASSEVGVETQYF
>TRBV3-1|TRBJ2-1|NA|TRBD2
TGTGCCAGCAGCCAGAGAGCGGGGGCCGGGTACAATGAGCAGTTCTTC
CASSQRAGAGYNEQFF
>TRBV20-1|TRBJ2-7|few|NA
TGCAGTGCCCCCTCTGCCGGGAGCTCCTACGAGCAGTACTTC
CSAPSAGSSYEQYF
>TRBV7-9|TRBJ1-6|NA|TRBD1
TGTGCCAGCAGCACAGGACAGGGAAGGACACCCCTCCACTTT
CASSTGQGRTPLHF
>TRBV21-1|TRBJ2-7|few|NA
TGTGCCAGCAGCCCCCGCGCTAGCGGACGAGCCTACGAGCAGTACTTC
CASSPRASGRAYEQYF
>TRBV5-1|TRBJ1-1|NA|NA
TGCGCCAGCAGCTTAACAGATGCAAACACTGAAGCTTTCTTT
CASSLTDANTEAFF
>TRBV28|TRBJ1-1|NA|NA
TGTGCCAGCAGTTTTGGGGGAGGAGGGGCTAACACTGAAGCTTTCTTT
CASSFGGGGANTEAFF
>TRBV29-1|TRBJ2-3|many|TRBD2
TGCAGCGTCTTAGGACTAGCGGGAGTAGGGGCAGATACGCAGTATTTT
CSVLGLAGVGADTQYF
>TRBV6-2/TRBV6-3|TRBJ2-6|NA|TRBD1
TGTGCCAGCAGTTCAGGGGGCTACTCTGGGGCCAACGTCCTGACTTTC
CASSSGGYSGANVLTF
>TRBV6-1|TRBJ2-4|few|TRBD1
TGTGCCAGCAGTGAAGAAGCCGGGACAGGGGGGAACATTCAGTACTTC
CASSEEAGTGGNIQYF
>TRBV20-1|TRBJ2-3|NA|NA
TGCAGTGCTAGCCCCCCGGTCGCAGATACGCAGTATTTT
CSASPPVADTQYF
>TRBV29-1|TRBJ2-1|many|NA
TGCAGCGTTTCCTTTCAGGCCCTAGGGAATGAGCAGTTCTTC
CSVSFQALGNEQFF
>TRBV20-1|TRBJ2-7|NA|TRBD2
TGCAGTGCCTATGCCCCGGGAGGGTACGAGCAGTACTTC
CSAYAPGGYEQYF
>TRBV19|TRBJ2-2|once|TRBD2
TGTGCCAGTAGTATGGGCGGCGGGAGGAACACCGGGGAGCTGTTTTTT
CASSMGGGRNTGELFF
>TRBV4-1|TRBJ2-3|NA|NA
TGCGCCAGCAGCCAAGATCTGGCAGAGGGTGCAGATACGCAGTATTTT
CASSQDLAEGADTQYF
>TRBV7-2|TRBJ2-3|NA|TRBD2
TGTGCCAGCAGCCTCCAGGCCAGCGGGGGGGCAGATACGCAGTATTTT
CASSLQASGGADTQYF
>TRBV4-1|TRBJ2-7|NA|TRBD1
TGCGCCAGCAGCCAACCGGGACAGGCGATCTCCTACGAGCAGTACTTC
CASSQPGQAISYEQYF
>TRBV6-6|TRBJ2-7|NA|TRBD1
TGTGCCAGCAGAGACCGGGACAGGGACGAGCAGTACTTC
CASRDRDRDEQYF
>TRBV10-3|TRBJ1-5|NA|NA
TGTGCCATCAGTGAGGGACTAAAGGAGGAGGGCAATCAGCCCCAGCATTTT
CAISEGLKEEGNQPQHF
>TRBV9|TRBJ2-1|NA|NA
TGTGCCAGCAGCGAGGGGCCACTAGGCGGGTCTTACAATGAGCAGTTCTTC
CASSEGPLGGSYNEQFF
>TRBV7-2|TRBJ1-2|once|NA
TGTGCCAGCAGCCCCCAGAGGGGGGTGGGCTATGGCTACACCTTC
CASSPQRGVGYGYTF
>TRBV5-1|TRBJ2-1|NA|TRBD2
TGCGCCAGCAGCGTCCGAATCTCTAGCGGGGGGGGAAATGAGCAGTTCTTC
CASSVRISSGGGNEQFF
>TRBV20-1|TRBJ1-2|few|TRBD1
TGCAGTGCTAGGCATACAGGGGTTCTATCGATGTACTATGGCTACACCTTC
CSARHTGVLSMYYGYTF
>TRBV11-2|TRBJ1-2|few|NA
TGTGCCAGCAGCTTAGGTCACCGAAATAACTATGGCTACACCTTC
CASSLGHRNNYGYTF
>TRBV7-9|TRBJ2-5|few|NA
TGTGCCAGCAGCTTCCTCGGTACTACGTGTGAGCAGTACTTC
CASSFLGTTCEQYF
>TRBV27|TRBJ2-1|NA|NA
TGTGCCAGCAGTTTAAAAGGTGGGCCCAGGGGGGACAATGAGCAGTTCTTC
CASSLKGGPRGDNEQFF
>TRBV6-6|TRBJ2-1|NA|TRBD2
TGTGCCAGCGGGGCTAGCGGCTACAATGAGCAGTTCTTC
CASGASGYNEQFF